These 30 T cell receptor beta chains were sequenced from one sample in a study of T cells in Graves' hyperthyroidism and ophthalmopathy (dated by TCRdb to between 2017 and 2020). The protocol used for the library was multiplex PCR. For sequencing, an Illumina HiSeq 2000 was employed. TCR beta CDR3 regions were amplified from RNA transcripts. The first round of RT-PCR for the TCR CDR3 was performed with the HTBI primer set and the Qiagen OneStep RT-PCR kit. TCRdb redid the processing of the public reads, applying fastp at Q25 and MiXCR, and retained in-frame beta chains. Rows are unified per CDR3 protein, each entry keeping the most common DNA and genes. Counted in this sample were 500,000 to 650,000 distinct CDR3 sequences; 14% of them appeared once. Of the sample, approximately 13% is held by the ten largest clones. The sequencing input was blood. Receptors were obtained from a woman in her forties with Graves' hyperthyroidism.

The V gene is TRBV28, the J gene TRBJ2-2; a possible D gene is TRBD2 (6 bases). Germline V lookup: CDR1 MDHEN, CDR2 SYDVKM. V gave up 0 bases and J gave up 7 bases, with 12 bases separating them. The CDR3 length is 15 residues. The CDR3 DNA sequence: TGTGCCAGCAGTTTATGGGAACTAGCTATCGGGGAGCTGTTTTTT. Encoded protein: CASSLWELAIGELFF.

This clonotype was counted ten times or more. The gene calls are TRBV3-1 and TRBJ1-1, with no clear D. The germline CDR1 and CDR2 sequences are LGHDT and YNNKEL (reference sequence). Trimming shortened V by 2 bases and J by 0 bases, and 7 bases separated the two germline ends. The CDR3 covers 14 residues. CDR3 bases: TGTGCCAGCAGCCAATTTCCCCTGAACACTGAAGCTTTCTTT. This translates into CASSQFPLNTEAFF.

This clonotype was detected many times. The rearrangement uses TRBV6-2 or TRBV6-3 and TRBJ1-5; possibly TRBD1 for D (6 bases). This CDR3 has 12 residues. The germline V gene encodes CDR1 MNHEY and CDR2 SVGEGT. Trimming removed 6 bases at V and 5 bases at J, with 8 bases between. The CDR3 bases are TGTGCCAGCAGGACAGGACATCAGCCCCAGCATTTT. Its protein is CASRTGHQPQHF.

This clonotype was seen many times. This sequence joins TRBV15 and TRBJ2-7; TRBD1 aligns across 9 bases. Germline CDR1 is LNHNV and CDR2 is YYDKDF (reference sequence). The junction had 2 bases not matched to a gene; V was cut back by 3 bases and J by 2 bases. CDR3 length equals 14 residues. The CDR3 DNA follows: TGTGCCACCAGCAGCAGACAGGGGGCCTACGAGCAGTACTTC. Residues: CATSSRQGAYEQYF.

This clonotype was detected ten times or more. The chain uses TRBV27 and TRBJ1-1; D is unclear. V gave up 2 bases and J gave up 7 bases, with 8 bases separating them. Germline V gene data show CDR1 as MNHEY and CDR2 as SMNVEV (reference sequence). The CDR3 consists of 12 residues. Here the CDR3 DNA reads TGTGCCAGCAGTTTACCCCTCGGTGAAGCTTTCTTT. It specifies CASSLPLGEAFF.

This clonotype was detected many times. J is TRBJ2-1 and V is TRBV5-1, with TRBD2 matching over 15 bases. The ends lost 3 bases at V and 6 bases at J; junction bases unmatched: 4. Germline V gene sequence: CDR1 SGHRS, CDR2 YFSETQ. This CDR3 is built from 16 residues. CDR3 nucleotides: TGCGCCAGCAGCTCCGGACTAGCGGGGGGGACCAATGAGCAGTTCTTC. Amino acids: CASSSGLAGGTNEQFF.

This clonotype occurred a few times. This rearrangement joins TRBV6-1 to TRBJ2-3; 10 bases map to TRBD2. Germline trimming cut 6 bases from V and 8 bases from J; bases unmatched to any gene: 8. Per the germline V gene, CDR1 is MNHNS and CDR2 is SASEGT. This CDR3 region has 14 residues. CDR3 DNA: TGTGCCAGCAGACCCGGGCTAGCGGGAGTTACGCAGTATTTT. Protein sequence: CASRPGLAGVTQYF.

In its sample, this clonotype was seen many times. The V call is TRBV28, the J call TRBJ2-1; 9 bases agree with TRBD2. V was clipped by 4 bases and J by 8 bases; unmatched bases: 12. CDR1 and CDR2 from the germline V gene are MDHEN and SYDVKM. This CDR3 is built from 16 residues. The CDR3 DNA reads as TGTGCCAGCAGTTACCAAATTTGGCGGGAGGGGTATGAGCAGTTCTTC. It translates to CASSYQIWREGYEQFF.

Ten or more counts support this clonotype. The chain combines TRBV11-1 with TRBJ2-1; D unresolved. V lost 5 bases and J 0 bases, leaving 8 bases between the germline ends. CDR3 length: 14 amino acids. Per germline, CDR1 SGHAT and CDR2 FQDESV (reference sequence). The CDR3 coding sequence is TGTGCCAGCAGCCCGGTGCGCTCCTACAATGAGCAGTTCTTC. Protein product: CASSPVRSYNEQFF.

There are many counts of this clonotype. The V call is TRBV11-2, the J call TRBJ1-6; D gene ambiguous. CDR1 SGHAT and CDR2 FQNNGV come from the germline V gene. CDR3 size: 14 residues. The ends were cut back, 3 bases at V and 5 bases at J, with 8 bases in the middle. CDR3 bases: TGTGCCAGCAGCTTCGGAGGAGATAATTCACCCCTCCACTTT. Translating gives CASSFGGDNSPLHF.

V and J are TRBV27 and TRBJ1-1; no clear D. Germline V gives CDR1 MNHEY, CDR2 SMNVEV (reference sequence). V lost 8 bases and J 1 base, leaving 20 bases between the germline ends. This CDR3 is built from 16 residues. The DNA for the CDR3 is TGTGCCAGCGGCCCCGCCTACAGCCCCCCGAACACTGAAGCTTTCTTT. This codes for CASGPAYSPPNTEAFF.

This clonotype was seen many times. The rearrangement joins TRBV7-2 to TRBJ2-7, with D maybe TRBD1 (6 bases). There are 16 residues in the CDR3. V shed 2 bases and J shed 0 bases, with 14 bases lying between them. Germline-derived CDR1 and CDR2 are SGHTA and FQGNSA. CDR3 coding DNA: TGTGCCAGCAGCTTACTTCCTCGGACAGTCTCCTACGAGCAGTACTTC. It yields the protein CASSLLPRTVSYEQYF. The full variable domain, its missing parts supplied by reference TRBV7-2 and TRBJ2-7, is GAGVSQSPSNKVTEKGKDVELRCDPISGHTALYWYRQSLGQGLEFLIYFQGNSAPDKSGLPSDRFSAERTGGSVSTLTIQRTQQEDSAVYLCASSLLPRTVSYEQYFGPGTRLTVT.

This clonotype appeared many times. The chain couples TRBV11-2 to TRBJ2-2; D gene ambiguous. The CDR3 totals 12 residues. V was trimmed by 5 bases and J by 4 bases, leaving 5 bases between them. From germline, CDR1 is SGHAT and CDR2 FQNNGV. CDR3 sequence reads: CASSPSTGELFF. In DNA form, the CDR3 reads TGTGCCAGCAGCCCAAGCACCGGGGAGCTGTTTTTT.

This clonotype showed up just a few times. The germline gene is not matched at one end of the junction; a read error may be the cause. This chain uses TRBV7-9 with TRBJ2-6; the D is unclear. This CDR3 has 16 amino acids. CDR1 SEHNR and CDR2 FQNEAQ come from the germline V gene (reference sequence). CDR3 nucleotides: TGTGCCAGCAGCCTGTGGCCAGTATCTGGGGTCAACGTCCTGACTTTC. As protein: CASSLWPVSGVNVLTF.

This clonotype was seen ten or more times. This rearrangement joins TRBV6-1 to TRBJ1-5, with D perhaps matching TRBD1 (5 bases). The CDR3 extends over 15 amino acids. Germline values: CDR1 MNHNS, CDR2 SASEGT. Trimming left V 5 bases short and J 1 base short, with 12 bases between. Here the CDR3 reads CASSQAGLSNQPQHF. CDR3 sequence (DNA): TGTGCCAGCAGTCAGGCAGGGTTAAGCAATCAGCCCCAGCATTTT.

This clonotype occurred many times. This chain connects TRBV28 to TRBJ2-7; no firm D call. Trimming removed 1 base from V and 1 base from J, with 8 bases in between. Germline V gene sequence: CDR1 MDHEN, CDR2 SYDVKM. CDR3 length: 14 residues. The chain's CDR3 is CASSLSGRSYEQYF. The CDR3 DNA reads TGTGCCAGCAGTTTATCAGGCAGGTCCTACGAGCAGTACTTC.

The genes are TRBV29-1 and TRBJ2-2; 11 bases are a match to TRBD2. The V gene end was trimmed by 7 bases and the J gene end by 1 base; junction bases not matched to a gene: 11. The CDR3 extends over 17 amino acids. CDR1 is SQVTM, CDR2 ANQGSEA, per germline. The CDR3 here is CSAPLSLAGENTGELFF. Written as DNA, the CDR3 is TGCAGCGCCCCATTATCACTAGCGGGAGAGAACACCGGGGAGCTGTTTTTT.

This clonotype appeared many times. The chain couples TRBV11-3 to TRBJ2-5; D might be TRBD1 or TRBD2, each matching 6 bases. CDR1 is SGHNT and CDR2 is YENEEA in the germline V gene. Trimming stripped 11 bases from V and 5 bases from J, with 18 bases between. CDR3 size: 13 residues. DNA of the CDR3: TGTGCCCTTTTAAGGGGGGCGGGCGAGACCCAGTACTTC. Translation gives CALLRGAGETQYF. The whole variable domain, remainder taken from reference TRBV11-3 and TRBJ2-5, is EAGVVQSPRYKIIEKKQPVAFWCNPISGHNTLYWYLQNLGQGPELLIRYENEEAVDDSQLPKDRFSAERLKGVDSTLKIQPAELGDSAVYLCALLRGAGETQYFGPGTRLLVL.

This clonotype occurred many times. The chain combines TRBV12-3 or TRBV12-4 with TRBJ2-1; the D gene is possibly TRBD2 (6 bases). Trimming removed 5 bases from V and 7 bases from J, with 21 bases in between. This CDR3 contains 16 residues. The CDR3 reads CASSQWGLSSPNEQFF. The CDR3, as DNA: TGTGCCAGCAGTCAATGGGGACTCTCCTCCCCTAATGAGCAGTTCTTC.

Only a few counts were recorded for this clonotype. The CDR3 protein is CASSLLDHSYNEQFF. CDR3 coding DNA: TGTGCCAGCAGCTTGCTGGATCACTCCTACAATGAGCAGTTCTTC. The chain links TRBV5-6 to TRBJ2-1; D call uncertain. Trimming took off 1 base at V and 0 bases at J, with 8 bases between the two ends. From germline, CDR1 is SGHDT and CDR2 YYEEEE. This CDR3 is built from 15 residues.

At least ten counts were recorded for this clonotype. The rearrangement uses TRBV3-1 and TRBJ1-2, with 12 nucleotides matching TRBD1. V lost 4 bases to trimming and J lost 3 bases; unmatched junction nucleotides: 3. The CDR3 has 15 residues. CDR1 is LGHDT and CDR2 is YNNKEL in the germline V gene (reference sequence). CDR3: CASSPGTGGDYGYTF. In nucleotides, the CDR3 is TGTGCCAGCAGCCCGGGGACAGGGGGCGACTATGGCTACACCTTC.

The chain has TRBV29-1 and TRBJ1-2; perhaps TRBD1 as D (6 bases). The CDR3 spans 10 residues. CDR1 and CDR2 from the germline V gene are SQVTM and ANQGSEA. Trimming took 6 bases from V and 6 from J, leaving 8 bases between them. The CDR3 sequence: CSVRQDGYTF. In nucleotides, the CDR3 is TGCAGCGTCCGACAGGATGGCTACACCTTC.

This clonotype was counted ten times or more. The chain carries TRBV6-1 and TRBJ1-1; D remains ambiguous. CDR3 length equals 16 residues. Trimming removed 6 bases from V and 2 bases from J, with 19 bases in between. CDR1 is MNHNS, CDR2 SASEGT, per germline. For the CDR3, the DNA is TGTGCCAGCAGGCCCTACCCGGCAGGATCAAACACTGAAGCTTTCTTT. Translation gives CASRPYPAGSNTEAFF.

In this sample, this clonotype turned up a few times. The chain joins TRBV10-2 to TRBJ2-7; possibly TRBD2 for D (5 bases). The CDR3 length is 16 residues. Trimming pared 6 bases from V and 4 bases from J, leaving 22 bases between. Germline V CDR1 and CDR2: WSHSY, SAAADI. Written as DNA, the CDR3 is TGCGCCAGCAGAGAGGATAGAACCCTAGCAGCGTACGAGCAGTACTTC. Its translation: CASREDRTLAAYEQYF.

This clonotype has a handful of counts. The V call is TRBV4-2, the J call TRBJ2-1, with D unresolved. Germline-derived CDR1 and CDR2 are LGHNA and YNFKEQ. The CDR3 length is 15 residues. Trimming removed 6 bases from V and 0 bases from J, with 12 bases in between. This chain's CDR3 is CASRPTTSSYNEQFF. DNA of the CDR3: TGTGCCAGCAGACCAACGACCAGCTCCTACAATGAGCAGTTCTTC.

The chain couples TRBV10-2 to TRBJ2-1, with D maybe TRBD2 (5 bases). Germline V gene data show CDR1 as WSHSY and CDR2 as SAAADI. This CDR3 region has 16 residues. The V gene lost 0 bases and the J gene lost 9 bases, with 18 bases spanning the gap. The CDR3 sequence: CASSESTGSRFGEQFF. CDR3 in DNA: TGCGCCAGCAGTGAGTCGACGGGGAGTAGGTTCGGTGAGCAGTTCTTC.

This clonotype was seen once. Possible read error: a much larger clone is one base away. The CDR3 DNA reads as TGTGCCTGGGGTTGGGAGCCGGGCCAGCCCCAGCATTTT. Its translation is CAWGWEPGQPQHF. The V call is TRBV30, the J call TRBJ1-5; no definite D call. The CDR3 is 13 amino acids. The germline V and J ends were trimmed by 5 bases and 7 bases, with 15 bases remaining between them. The V gene's germline CDR1 is GTSNPN and CDR2 SVGIG (reference sequence).

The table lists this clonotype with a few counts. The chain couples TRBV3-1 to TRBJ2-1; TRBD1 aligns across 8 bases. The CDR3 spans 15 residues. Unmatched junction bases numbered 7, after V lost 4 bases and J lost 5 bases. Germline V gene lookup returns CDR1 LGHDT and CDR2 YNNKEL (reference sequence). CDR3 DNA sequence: TGTGCCAGCAGCCCGAGACAGGGGTCCAACAATGAGCAGTTCTTC. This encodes CASSPRQGSNNEQFF.

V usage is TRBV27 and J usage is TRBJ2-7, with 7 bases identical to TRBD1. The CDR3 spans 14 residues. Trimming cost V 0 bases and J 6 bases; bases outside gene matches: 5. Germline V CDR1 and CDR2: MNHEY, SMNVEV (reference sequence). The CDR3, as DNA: TGTGCCAGCAGTTTATCGGGGACAGCCTGCGAGCAGTACTTC. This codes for CASSLSGTACEQYF.

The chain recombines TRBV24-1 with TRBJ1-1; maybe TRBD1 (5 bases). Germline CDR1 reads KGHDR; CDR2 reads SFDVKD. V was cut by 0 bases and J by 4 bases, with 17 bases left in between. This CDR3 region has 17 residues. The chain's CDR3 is CATSDLERVGQGTEAFF. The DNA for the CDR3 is TGTGCCACCAGTGATTTGGAAAGGGTGGGGCAAGGCACTGAAGCTTTCTTT.